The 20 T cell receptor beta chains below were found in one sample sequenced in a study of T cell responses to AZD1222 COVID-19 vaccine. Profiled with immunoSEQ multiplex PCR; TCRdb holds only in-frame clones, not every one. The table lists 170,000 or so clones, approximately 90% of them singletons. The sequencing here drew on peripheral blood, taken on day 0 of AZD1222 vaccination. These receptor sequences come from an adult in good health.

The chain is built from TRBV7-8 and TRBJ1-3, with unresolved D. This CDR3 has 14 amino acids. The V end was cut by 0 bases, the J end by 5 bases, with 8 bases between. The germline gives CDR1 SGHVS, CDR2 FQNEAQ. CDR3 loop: CASSLADPRNTIYF. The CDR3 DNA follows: TGTGCCAGCAGCTTAGCAGACCCAAGAAACACCATATATTTT.

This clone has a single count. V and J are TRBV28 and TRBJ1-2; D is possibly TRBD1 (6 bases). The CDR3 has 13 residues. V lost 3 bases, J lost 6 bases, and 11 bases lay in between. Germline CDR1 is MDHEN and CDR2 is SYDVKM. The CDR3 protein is CASSFGTGNGYTF. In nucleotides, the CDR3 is TGTGCCAGCAGTTTCGGTACAGGGAATGGCTACACCTTC.

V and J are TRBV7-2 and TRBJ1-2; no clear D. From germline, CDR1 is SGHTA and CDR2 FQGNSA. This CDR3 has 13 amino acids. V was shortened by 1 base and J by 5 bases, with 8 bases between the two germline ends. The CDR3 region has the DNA TGTGCCAGCAGCTTAGACGCCCAGTATGGCTACACCTTC. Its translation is CASSLDAQYGYTF.

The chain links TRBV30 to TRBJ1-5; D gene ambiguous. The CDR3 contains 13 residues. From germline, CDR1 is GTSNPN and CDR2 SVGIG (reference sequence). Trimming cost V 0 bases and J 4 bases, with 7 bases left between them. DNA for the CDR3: TGTGCCTGGAGTGTTTCCGGGAATCAGCCCCAGCATTTT. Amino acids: CAWSVSGNQPQHF. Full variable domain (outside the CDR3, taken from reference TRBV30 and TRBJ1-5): SQTIHQWPATLVQPVGSPLSLECTVEGTSNPNLYWYRQAAGRGLQLLFYSVGIGQISSEVPQNLSASRPQDRQFILSSKKLLLSDSGFYLCAWSVSGNQPQHFGDGTRLSIL.

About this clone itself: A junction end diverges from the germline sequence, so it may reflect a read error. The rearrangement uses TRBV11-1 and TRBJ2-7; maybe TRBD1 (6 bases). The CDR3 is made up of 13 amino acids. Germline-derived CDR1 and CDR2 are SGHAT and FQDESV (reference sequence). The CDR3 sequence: CASSLGGSYEQYF. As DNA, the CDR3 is TGTGCCAGCAGTTTAGGGGGCTCCTACGAGCAGTACTTC. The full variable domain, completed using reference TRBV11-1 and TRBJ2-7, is EAEVAQSPRYKITEKSQAVAFWCDPISGHATLYWYRQILGQGPELLVQFQDESVVDDSQLPKDRFSAERLKGVDSTLKIQPAELGDSAMYLCASSLGGSYEQYFGPGTRLTVT.

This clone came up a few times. The CDR3 nucleotides are TGTGCCAGCCCCCAGAGGACAGGTTTCTACGAGCAGTACTTC. Encoded protein: CASPQRTGFYEQYF. The genes are TRBV28 and TRBJ2-7, with 7 bases identical to TRBD1. In germline, CDR1 is MDHEN, CDR2 SYDVKM. The CDR3 has 14 residues. With 8 bases clipped from V and 3 bases from J, the junction kept 10 bases outside the gene matches.

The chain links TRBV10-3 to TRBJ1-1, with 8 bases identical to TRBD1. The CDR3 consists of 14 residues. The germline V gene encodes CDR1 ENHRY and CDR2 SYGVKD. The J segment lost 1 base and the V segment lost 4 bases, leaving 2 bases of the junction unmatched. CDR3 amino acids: CAISAGTGNTEAFF. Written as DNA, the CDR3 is TGTGCCATCAGTGCCGGGACAGGGAACACTGAAGCTTTCTTT.

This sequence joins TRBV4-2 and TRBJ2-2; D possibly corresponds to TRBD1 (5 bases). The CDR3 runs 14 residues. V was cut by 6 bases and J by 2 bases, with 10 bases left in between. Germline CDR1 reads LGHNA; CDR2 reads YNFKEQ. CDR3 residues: CASRQQENTGELFF. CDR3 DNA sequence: TGTGCCAGCAGGCAACAGGAAAACACCGGGGAGCTGTTTTTT.

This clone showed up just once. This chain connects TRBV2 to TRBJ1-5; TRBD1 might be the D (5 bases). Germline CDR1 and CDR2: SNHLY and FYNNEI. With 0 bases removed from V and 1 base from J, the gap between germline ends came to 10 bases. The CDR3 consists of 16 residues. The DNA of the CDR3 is TGTGCCAGCAGTGAAGCGGTGTGGGGGAGCAATCAGCCCCAGCATTTT. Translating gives CASSEAVWGSNQPQHF.

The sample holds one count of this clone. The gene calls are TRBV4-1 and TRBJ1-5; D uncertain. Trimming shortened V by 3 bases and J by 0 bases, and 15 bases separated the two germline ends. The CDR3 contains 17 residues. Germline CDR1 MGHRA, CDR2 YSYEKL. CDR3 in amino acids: CASSQVDMGFSNQPQHF. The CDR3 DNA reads TGCGCCAGCAGCCAGGTAGACATGGGATTTAGCAATCAGCCCCAGCATTTT.

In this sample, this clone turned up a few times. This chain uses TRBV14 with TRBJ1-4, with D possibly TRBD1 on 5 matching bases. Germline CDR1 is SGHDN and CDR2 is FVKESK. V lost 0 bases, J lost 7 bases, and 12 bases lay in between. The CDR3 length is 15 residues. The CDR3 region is CASSQELAGSEKLFF. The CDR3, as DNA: TGTGCCAGCAGCCAAGAATTGGCAGGGAGTGAAAAACTGTTTTTT. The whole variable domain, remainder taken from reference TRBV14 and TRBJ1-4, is EAGVTQFPSHSVIEKGQTVTLRCDPISGHDNLYWYRRVMGKEIKFLLHFVKESKQDESGMPNNRFLAERTGGTYSTLKVQPAELEDSGVYFCASSQELAGSEKLFFGSGTQLSVL.

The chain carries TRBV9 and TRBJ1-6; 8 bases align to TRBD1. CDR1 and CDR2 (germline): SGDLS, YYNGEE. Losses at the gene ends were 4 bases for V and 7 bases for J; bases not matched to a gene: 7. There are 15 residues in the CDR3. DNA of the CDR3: TGTGCCAGCAGCTTCGGACAGGGAGAGAATTCACCCCTCCACTTT. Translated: CASSFGQGENSPLHF.

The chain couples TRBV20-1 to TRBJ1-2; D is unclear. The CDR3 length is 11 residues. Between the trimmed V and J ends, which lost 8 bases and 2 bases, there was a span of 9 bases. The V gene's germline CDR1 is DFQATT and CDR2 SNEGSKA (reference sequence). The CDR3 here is CSKFLNYGYTF. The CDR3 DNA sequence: TGCAGTAAATTCCTGAACTATGGCTACACCTTC.

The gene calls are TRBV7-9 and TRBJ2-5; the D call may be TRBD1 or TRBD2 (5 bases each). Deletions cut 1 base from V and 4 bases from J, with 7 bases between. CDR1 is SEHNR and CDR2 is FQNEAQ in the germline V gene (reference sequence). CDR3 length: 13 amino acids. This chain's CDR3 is CASSLGDGETQYF. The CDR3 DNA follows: TGTGCCAGCAGCTTAGGGGACGGAGAGACCCAGTACTTC. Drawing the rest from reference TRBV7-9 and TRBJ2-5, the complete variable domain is DTGVSQNPRHKITKRGQNVTFRCDPISEHNRLYWYRQTLGQGPEFLTYFQNEAQLEKSRLLSDRFSAERPKGSFSTLEIQRTEQGDSAMYLCASSLGDGETQYFGPGTRLLVL.

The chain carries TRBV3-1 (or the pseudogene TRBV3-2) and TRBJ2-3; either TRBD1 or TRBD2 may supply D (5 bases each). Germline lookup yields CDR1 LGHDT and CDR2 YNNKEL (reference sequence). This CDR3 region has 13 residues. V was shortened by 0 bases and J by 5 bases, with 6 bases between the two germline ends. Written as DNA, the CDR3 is TGTGCCAGCAGCCAAGATGGGGGAGATACGCAGTATTTT. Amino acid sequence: CASSQDGGDTQYF.

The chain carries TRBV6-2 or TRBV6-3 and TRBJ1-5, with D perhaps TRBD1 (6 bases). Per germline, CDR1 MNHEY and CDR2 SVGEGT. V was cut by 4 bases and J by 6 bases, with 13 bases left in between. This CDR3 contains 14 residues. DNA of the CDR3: TGTGCCAGCAGTTTACAGGGCGGGGGTCAGCCCCAGCATTTT. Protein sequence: CASSLQGGGQPQHF.

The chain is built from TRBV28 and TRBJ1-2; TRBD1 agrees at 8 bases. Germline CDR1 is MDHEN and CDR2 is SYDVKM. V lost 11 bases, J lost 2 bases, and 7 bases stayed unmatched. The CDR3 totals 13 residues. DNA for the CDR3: TGTGCCGGAAGAGACAGGGGAAACTATGGCTACACCTTC. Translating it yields CAGRDRGNYGYTF.

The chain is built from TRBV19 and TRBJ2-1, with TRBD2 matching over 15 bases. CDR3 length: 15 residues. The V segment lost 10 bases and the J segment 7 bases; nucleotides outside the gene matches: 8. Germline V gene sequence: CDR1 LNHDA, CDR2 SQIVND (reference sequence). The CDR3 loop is CATKGTSGGRNEQFF. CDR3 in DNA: TGTGCCACTAAAGGGACTAGCGGGGGGAGAAATGAGCAGTTCTTC.

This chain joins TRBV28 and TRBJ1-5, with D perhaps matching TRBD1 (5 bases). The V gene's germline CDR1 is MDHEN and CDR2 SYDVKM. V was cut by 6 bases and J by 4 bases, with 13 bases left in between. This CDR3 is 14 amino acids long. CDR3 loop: CASSLGTINQPQHF. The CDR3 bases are TGTGCCAGCAGCCTCGGGACGATAAATCAGCCCCAGCATTTT.

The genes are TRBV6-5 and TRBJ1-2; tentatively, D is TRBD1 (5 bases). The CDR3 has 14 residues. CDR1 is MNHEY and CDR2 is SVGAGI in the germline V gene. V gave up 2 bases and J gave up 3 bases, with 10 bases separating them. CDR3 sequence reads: CASSYQGRDYGYTF. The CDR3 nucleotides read TGTGCCAGCAGTTACCAAGGCAGGGACTATGGCTACACCTTC.